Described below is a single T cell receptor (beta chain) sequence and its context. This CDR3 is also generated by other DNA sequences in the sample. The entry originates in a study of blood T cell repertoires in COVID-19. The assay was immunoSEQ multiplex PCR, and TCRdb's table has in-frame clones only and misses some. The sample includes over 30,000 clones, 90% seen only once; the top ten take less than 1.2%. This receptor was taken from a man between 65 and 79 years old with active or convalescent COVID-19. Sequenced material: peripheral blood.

The CDR3: CASSVVQGGGYTF. As DNA, the CDR3 is TGTGCCAGCAGCGTAGTCCAGGGGGGTGGCTACACCTTC. The chain employs TRBV9 and TRBJ1-2, with 7 nucleotides matching TRBD1. V was pared by 0 bases and J by 7 bases, with 3 bases of the junction left unmatched. Germline CDR1 is SGDLS and CDR2 is YYNGEE. CDR3 size: 13 residues.